A single sample is the source of the 30 T cell receptor beta chains below, sequenced in a study of metastatic and nonmetastatic thyroid tumors (dated by TCRdb to about 2020). No treatment had been received by any patient before thyroid surgery. The method behind the library was PCR. Instrument on record: Illumina HiSeq 4000. TCRdb reprocessed the public reads (quality trimming at Q25 with fastp, clone calling with MiXCR) and kept in-frame beta chains. The sample table holds about 7,600 clones, of which over 20% were seen once. The top ten clonotypes cover around 19% of the sample. Sequenced: adjacent normal tissue. These receptors all stem from a female donor with papillary thyroid cancer or a benign thyroid nodule (not recorded which). Some clones in this sample may be carry-over from other donors' samples.

Concerning this clone: It may be a read error: a sequence one base away is much more abundant. The V and J genes are TRBV6-2 or TRBV6-3 and TRBJ2-7; the D is unclear. Per germline, CDR1 MNHEY and CDR2 SVGEGT. This CDR3 has 16 amino acids. V lost 0 bases, J lost 3 bases, and 15 bases lay in between. The CDR3 region is CASSYSMFSGDYEQYF. CDR3 sequence (DNA): TGTGCCAGCAGTTACTCGATGTTCTCGGGTGACTACGAGCAGTACTTC.

This clone was seen only a few times. The gene calls are TRBV5-1 and TRBJ2-7; 11 bases are a match to TRBD1. The germline V gene has CDR1 SGHRS and CDR2 YFSETQ. V gave up 3 bases and J gave up 3 bases; unmatched junction bases: 5. The CDR3 spans 15 residues. The CDR3 sequence is CASSSRDRGVYEQYF. Here the CDR3 DNA reads TGCGCCAGCAGCTCCCGGGACAGGGGGGTCTACGAGCAGTACTTC.

The chain is built from TRBV11-2 and TRBJ1-4, with TRBD1 as a possible D gene (5 bases). The length of the CDR3 is 18 residues. The V gene's germline CDR1 is SGHAT and CDR2 FQNNGV. V was clipped by 3 bases and J by 2 bases, with 19 bases between them. The CDR3 coding sequence is TGTGCCAGCAGCTTCAGTACAGGTCGGGGGGAGACTAATGAAAAACTGTTTTTT. Residues: CASSFSTGRGETNEKLFF.

J is TRBJ1-6 and V is TRBV11-2, with TRBD1 as a possible D gene (5 bases). CDR3 length equals 15 residues. The germline V gene encodes CDR1 SGHAT and CDR2 FQNNGV. Trimming pared 0 bases from V and 7 bases from J, leaving 10 bases between. The DNA for the CDR3 is TGTGCCAGCAGCTTAGAATCAGGGTCCAATTCACCCCTCCACTTT. The encoded protein is CASSLESGSNSPLHF. The full variable domain, its missing parts supplied by reference TRBV11-2 and TRBJ1-6, is EAGVAQSPRYKIIEKRQSVAFWCNPISGHATLYWYQQILGQGPKLLIQFQNNGVVDDSQLPKDRFSAERLKGVDSTLKIQPAKLEDSAVYLCASSLESGSNSPLHFGNGTRLTVT.

This chain joins TRBV19 and TRBJ1-5, with 7 nucleotides matching TRBD1. Germline values: CDR1 LNHDA, CDR2 SQIVND (reference sequence). The trim removed 4 bases at V and 3 bases at J, leaving 15 bases unmatched. The CDR3 loop spans 18 amino acids. CDR3 nucleotides: TGTGCCAGTAGTACCGACCCCTCGCCGGGACAGATCAATCAGCCCCAGCATTTT. As protein: CASSTDPSPGQINQPQHF.

V usage is TRBV12-3 or TRBV12-4 and J usage is TRBJ2-2; 8 nucleotides match TRBD2. The ends lost 5 bases at V and 3 bases at J; junction bases unmatched: 20. The CDR3 runs to 20 residues. The CDR3 coding sequence is TGTGCCAGCAGTCTTACGGGACTAGGTGTGGGAACCCCCGACACCGGGGAGCTGTTTTTT. Translated: CASSLTGLGVGTPDTGELFF.

This clone was counted many times. The V and J genes are TRBV5-4 and TRBJ1-1, with D maybe TRBD1 (6 bases). CDR3 size: 15 residues. CDR1 SGHNT and CDR2 YYREEE come from the germline V gene (reference sequence). Trimming left V 7 bases short and J 5 bases short, with 21 bases between. CDR3 DNA sequence: TGTGCCAGCGGGGGCCAGACAGGTAGTAGGACTGAAGCTTTCTTT. Its translation: CASGGQTGSRTEAFF.

This chain uses TRBV6-6 with TRBJ2-6; no clear D gene. In germline, CDR1 is MNHNY, CDR2 SVGAGI (reference sequence). The CDR3 sequence is 15 residues long. The ends were cut back, 2 bases at V and 4 bases at J, with 9 bases in the middle. The CDR3 DNA sequence: TGTGCCAGCAGTTACGGGAAAACAGGGGCCAACGTCCTGACTTTC. Its translation is CASSYGKTGANVLTF.

This clone was observed a few times. This rearrangement joins TRBV20-1 to TRBJ2-7, with unresolved D. The V gene lost 6 bases and the J gene lost 3 bases, with 15 bases spanning the gap. Germline V gene sequence: CDR1 DFQATT, CDR2 SNEGSKA (reference sequence). This CDR3 spans 13 amino acids. CDR3 amino acids: CSAPAEDLYEQYF. CDR3 coding DNA: TGCAGTGCCCCGGCCGAGGACCTCTACGAGCAGTACTTC.

The chain joins TRBV20-1 to TRBJ2-1; a possible D gene is TRBD2 (6 bases). The ends were cut back, 3 bases at V and 5 bases at J, with 23 bases in the middle. CDR3 length: 17 amino acids. Germline loops: CDR1 DFQATT, CDR2 SNEGSKA (reference sequence). In nucleotides, the CDR3 is TGCAGTGCTAGCAGACCATCGCCGGGAGACATAGACAATGAGCAGTTCTTC. Translated: CSASRPSPGDIDNEQFF.

V usage is TRBV6-5 and J usage is TRBJ2-2; tentatively, D is TRBD1 (5 bases). Germline V gene data show CDR1 as MNHEY and CDR2 as SVGAGI. The CDR3 extends over 18 amino acids. The chain's CDR3 is CASYTLRMDTRNTGELFF. The CDR3 region has the DNA TGTGCAAGCTATACCCTAAGGATGGACACCAGAAACACCGGGGAGCTGTTTTTT.

The chain combines TRBV15 with TRBJ1-2; no clear D gene. With 0 bases removed from V and 6 bases from J, the gap between germline ends came to 11 bases. CDR3 length: 14 amino acids. The germline V gene has CDR1 LNHNV and CDR2 YYDKDF (reference sequence). The CDR3: CATSRDIQRNGYTF. The CDR3 nucleotides are TGTGCCACCAGCAGAGATATACAACGAAATGGCTACACCTTC. Based on the CDR3 plus reference TRBV15 and TRBJ1-2, the full variable domain is DAMVIQNPRYQVTQFGKPVTLSCSQTLNHNVMYWYQQKSSQAPKLLFHYYDKDFNNEADTPDNFQSRRPNTSFCFLDIRSPGLGDTAMYLCATSRDIQRNGYTFGSGTRLTVV.

This clone was seen only a few times. The chain employs TRBV6-5 and TRBJ2-5; 12 bases match TRBD1. The J call may be faulty, since TRBJ2-1 better matches the DNA end. Per the germline V gene, CDR1 is MNHEY and CDR2 is SVGAGI. This CDR3 region has 16 residues. CDR3 region: CASSYSIGTGGGEQFF. CDR3 DNA: TGTGCCAGCAGTTACTCGATTGGGACAGGGGGCGGTGAGCAGTTCTTC.

Many counts were recorded for this clone. The chain recombines TRBV9 with TRBJ1-2; no clear D. V was pared by 6 bases and J by 1 base, with 16 bases between. Germline assignment: CDR1 SGDLS and CDR2 YYNGEE. This CDR3 spans 15 amino acids. For the CDR3, the DNA is TGTGCCAGCACGGGCCTTCATTTAGTTAACTATGGCTACACCTTC. Translation: CASTGLHLVNYGYTF.

In this sample, this clone turned up a few times. The junction departs from germline at one end; a sequencing error may be responsible. Other DNA sequences within the sample encode an identical CDR3. The CDR3, as DNA: TGTGCCAGCAGTTTGAGTCGTCGGGGTGCACATGGTTACACCTTC. Residues: CASSLSRRGAHGYTF. This chain uses TRBV28 with TRBJ1-2; D is unresolved. Germline CDR1 reads MDHEN; CDR2 reads SYDVKM. CDR3 length equals 15 residues.

This clone has at least ten counts. The rearrangement links TRBV29-1 to TRBJ1-2; 10 bases are shared with TRBD1. The CDR3 covers 14 residues. Trimming took 7 bases from V and 8 from J; bases not matched to a gene: 13. Germline values: CDR1 SQVTM, CDR2 ANQGSEA. The DNA of the CDR3 is TGCAGCGCCGGGCAGCTCGGGACAGGGGTCGGCTACACCTTC. It specifies CSAGQLGTGVGYTF.

This clone qualifies as medium-sized (0.01 to 0.1%). The V gene is TRBV19, the J gene TRBJ2-3; 8 bases are a match to TRBD1. Germline CDR1 reads LNHDA; CDR2 reads SQIVND (reference sequence). Losses at the gene ends were 4 bases for V and 5 bases for J; bases not matched to a gene: 11. The CDR3 contains 16 residues. The DNA of the CDR3 is TGTGCCAGTAGTAAAGCCAAAGGACAGGGTAGAGATACGCAGTATTTT. Amino acids: CASSKAKGQGRDTQYF. Looking up the rest from reference TRBV19 and TRBJ2-3 gives the full variable domain: DGGITQSPKYLFRKEGQNVTLSCEQNLNHDAMYWYRQDPGQGLRLIYYSQIVNDFQKGDIAEGYSVSREKKESFPLTVTSAQKNPTAFYLCASSKAKGQGRDTQYFGPGTRLTVL.

This clone was seen only a few times. The chain has TRBV6-2 or TRBV6-3 and TRBJ1-6; unclear D gene. The CDR3 is 13 residues long. CDR1 MNHEY and CDR2 SVGEGT come from the germline V gene. V was shortened by 2 bases and J by 9 bases, with 8 bases between the two germline ends. The CDR3 protein is CASSYETASPLHF. CDR3 coding DNA: TGTGCCAGCAGTTACGAGACGGCTTCACCCCTCCACTTT.

This clone was recorded many times. V gene TRBV30 combines with J gene TRBJ2-3, with D possibly matching TRBD2 (7 bases). From germline, CDR1 is GTSNPN and CDR2 SVGIG (reference sequence). The CDR3 runs to 17 residues. The V end was cut by 0 bases, the J end by 3 bases, with 19 bases between. CDR3 region: CAWSVGLRGGTTDTQYF. CDR3 sequence (DNA): TGTGCCTGGAGTGTAGGACTGAGGGGGGGTACGACAGATACGCAGTATTTT.

This clone is classed as medium-sized. The chain has TRBV5-1 and TRBJ2-2; perhaps TRBD2 as D (7 bases). Germline-derived CDR1 and CDR2 are SGHRS and YFSETQ. The CDR3 has 16 amino acids. V was clipped by 4 bases and J by 4 bases, with 17 bases between them. In DNA form, the CDR3 reads TGCGCCAGCAGCCTTCGGGAAGGGGGGGTCACCGGGGAGCTGTTTTTT. This translates into CASSLREGGVTGELFF. Full variable domain (rest looked up from reference TRBV5-1 and TRBJ2-2): KAGVTQTPRYLIKTRGQQVTLSCSPISGHRSVSWYQQTPGQGLQFLFEYFSETQRNKGNFPGRFSGRQFSNSRSEMNVSTLELGDSALYLCASSLREGGVTGELFFGEGSRLTVL.

This clone was detected only a few times. The chain employs TRBV6-5 and TRBJ2-1; the match to TRBD1 covers 11 bases. With 0 bases clipped from V and 9 bases from J, the junction kept 4 bases outside the gene matches. The germline CDR1 and CDR2 sequences are MNHEY and SVGAGI. The CDR3 runs 15 residues. This chain's CDR3 is CASSYSMGTGGEQFF. The CDR3 bases are TGTGCCAGCAGTTACTCGATGGGGACAGGGGGTGAGCAGTTCTTC.

Comment on this clone: At one boundary the junction diverges from the germline segment, which might be a read error. This chain links TRBV11-2 with TRBJ1-2; D is uncertain. This CDR3 contains 13 residues. Germline V CDR1 and CDR2: SGHAT, FQNNGV. The CDR3 DNA reads TGTTCCAGCAGCCGAAGAGGTGACTATGGCTACACCTTC. Protein sequence: CSSSRRGDYGYTF.

There are a few counts of this clone. J is TRBJ1-1 and V is TRBV6-4; D perhaps matches TRBD1 (6 bases). The CDR3 runs to 13 residues. CDR1 and CDR2 (germline): MRHNA, SNTAGT. Deletions cut 11 bases from V and 1 base from J, with 14 bases between. The DNA for the CDR3 is TGTGCCGCACAGGGAAAGGGGAACACTGAAGCTTTCTTT. The encoded protein is CAAQGKGNTEAFF.

The rearrangement joins TRBV9 to TRBJ1-1; TRBD1 is a possible D gene (6 bases). The germline V and J ends were trimmed by 4 bases and 1 base, with 14 bases remaining between them. Germline V gene data show CDR1 as SGDLS and CDR2 as YYNGEE. The CDR3 sequence is 15 residues long. The CDR3 reads CASSFQGGQNTEAFF. The DNA for the CDR3 is TGTGCCAGCAGCTTTCAAGGGGGACAGAACACTGAAGCTTTCTTT.

A few counts support this clone. V is TRBV2 and J is TRBJ2-2; D gene ambiguous. This CDR3 contains 11 residues. Trimming took off 4 bases at V and 5 bases at J, with 2 bases between the two ends. Germline values: CDR1 SNHLY, CDR2 FYNNEI. As DNA, the CDR3 is TGTGCCAGCAGTGGGACCGGGGAGCTGTTTTTT. It translates to CASSGTGELFF.

This clone was picked up a small number of times. The chain combines TRBV25-1 with TRBJ1-6; D call uncertain. Between the trimmed V and J ends, which lost 2 bases and 7 bases, there was a span of 3 bases. Germline V gene lookup returns CDR1 MGHDK and CDR2 SYGVNS. The CDR3 has 12 residues. The CDR3 spells CASSEPNSPLHF. The CDR3 nucleotides are TGTGCCAGCAGTGAACCGAATTCACCCCTCCACTTT.

DNA of the CDR3: TGTGCCAGCAGCTTAGCGCAGAACACAGATACGCAGTATTTT. It codes for CASSLAQNTDTQYF. This chain joins TRBV7-2 and TRBJ2-3; unclear D gene. V was cut by 0 bases and J by 2 bases, with 6 bases left in between. The CDR3 sequence is 14 residues long. Per germline, CDR1 SGHTA and CDR2 FQGNSA.

This clone was seen repeatedly, ten times or more. J is TRBJ2-2 and V is TRBV6-5; D ambiguous. The V end was cut by 0 bases, the J end by 4 bases, with 12 bases between. CDR1 and CDR2 from the germline V gene are MNHEY and SVGAGI. This CDR3 has 16 residues. CDR3 in amino acids: CASSYSTEESTGELFF. The DNA of the CDR3 is TGTGCCAGCAGTTACTCGACTGAGGAGAGCACCGGGGAGCTGTTTTTT.

This clone has more than one count but fewer than ten. The rearrangement links TRBV6-1 to TRBJ2-7; D uncertain. Trimming pared 4 bases from V and 2 bases from J, leaving 3 bases between. There are 11 residues in the CDR3. Germline V lookup: CDR1 MNHNS, CDR2 SASEGT. The DNA of the CDR3 is TGTGCCAGCAGTGGAACCTACGAGCAGTACTTC. This encodes CASSGTYEQYF.

This clone has just a few counts. This chain uses TRBV6-4 with TRBJ2-3; D might be TRBD1 (6 bases). Trimming removed 5 bases at V and 4 bases at J, with 16 bases between. Per germline, CDR1 MRHNA and CDR2 SNTAGT. This CDR3 has 15 amino acids. CDR3 residues: CASSQTGLGADTQYF. CDR3 bases: TGTGCCAGCAGTCAAACAGGGCTAGGCGCAGATACGCAGTATTTT.